The rows below give T cell receptor beta chains drawn from one sample of a study of OX40 agonist ivuxolimab in advanced cancers. Profiled with immunoSEQ multiplex PCR; TCRdb holds only in-frame clones, not every one. The sample shows about 15,000 clones, 70% of them seen only once. The sample was CD4+ or CD8+ T cells sorted from blood, taken in a trial of the OX40 agonist ivuxolimab. These receptors all come from an adult with an advanced solid tumor such as melanoma, head and neck, liver or kidney cancer. CDR3s include the opening cysteine and the closing phenylalanine or tryptophan. The D gene is left open where the match is weak. Size is omitted from some rows. Given values are once, few, many or a class for expanded clones.

TRBV19,-,TRBJ2-3,-,TGTGCCAGTACCCAGCAGCCTACCACAGATACGCAGTATTTT,CASTQQPTTDTQYF
TRBV4-1,TRBD2,TRBJ2-5,-,TGCGCCAGCAGCCGGACTAGCGGGAGTCGGGAGACCCAGTACTTC,CASSRTSGSRETQYF
TRBV2,-,TRBJ2-5,-,TGTGCCAGCAGTCCGGTCAGAGTGGAGACCCAGTACTTC,CASSPVRVETQYF
TRBV29-1,TRBD2,TRBJ2-5,once,TGCAGCGTTGATGAGGGGAGCGGGGGGACCCAGTACTTC,CSVDEGSGGTQYF
TRBV27,TRBD1,TRBJ2-7,-,TGTGCCAGCAGTTTAGGACAGGGGGTATACGAGCAGTACTTC,CASSLGQGVYEQYF
TRBV9,TRBD2,TRBJ2-2,-,TGTGCCAGCAGCCACGGACTAGCGGCGGCCGGGGAGCTGTTTTTT,CASSHGLAAAGELFF
TRBV29-1,TRBD2,TRBJ2-1,-,TGCAGCGTTGAAGGTTTGACTAGCGGGAGGGCCGGGGATGAGCAGTTCTTC,CSVEGLTSGRAGDEQFF
TRBV5-5,TRBD1,TRBJ2-7,-,TGTGCCAGCAGCTGGGGGGACAGGGTGTCCTACGAGCAGTACTTC,CASSWGDRVSYEQYF
TRBV29-1,TRBD2,TRBJ2-1,-,TGCAGCGTCCCCGAGGCTAGCGGGAGTGTGGGCCAGGAGTTCTTC,CSVPEASGSVGQEFF
TRBV7-9,TRBD2,TRBJ2-7,-,TGTGCCAGCAGCTTAGTCCCGGGAGGAGGCTACGAGCAGTACTTC,CASSLVPGGGYEQYF
TRBV13,TRBD2,TRBJ2-2,medium-sized,TGTGCCAGCAGCAAGGAGGCTAGCGGGAACACCGGGGAGCTGTTTTTT,CASSKEASGNTGELFF
TRBV5-6,TRBD1,TRBJ2-5,-,TGTGCCAGCAGCTGGTCAGGGGGCGAAGAGACCCAGTACTTC,CASSWSGGEETQYF
TRBV11-1,-,TRBJ2-5,-,TGTGCCAGCAGCCCTACTCGCTCGGACGCAGGAGAGACCCAGTACTTC,CASSPTRSDAGETQYF
TRBV11-3,TRBD2,TRBJ2-7,-,TGTGCCAGCAGCTTAGACTTCAAGCGGGAGCACGACGAGCAGTACTTC,CASSLDFKREHDEQYF
TRBV9,-,TRBJ2-2,-,TGTGCCAGCAGCAAAGGGGCAACCACCGGGGAGCTGTTTTTT,CASSKGATTGELFF
TRBV4-1,TRBD1,TRBJ1-1,-,TGCGCCAGCAGACAGGGGTTGGACACTGAAGCTTTCTTT,CASRQGLDTEAFF
TRBV11-2,-,TRBJ2-7,-,TGTGCCAGCAGCTTATCGGGGGTGGGGTACGAGCAGTACTTC,CASSLSGVGYEQYF
TRBV11-2,TRBD2,TRBJ2-7,-,TGTGCCAGCAGCTTAGAAGCGGGAAGCTACGAGCAGTACTTC,CASSLEAGSYEQYF
TRBV5-1,-,TRBJ2-7,-,TGCGCCAGCAGGTGGGGAGCTCCATACGAGCAGTACTTC,CASRWGAPYEQYF
TRBV6-5,TRBD1,TRBJ1-2,-,TGTGCCAGCAGTACCCCGGACAGGGAGGGCTATGGCTACACCTTC,CASSTPDREGYGYTF
TRBV9,-,TRBJ2-1,-,TGTGCCAGCAGCCACCCGAGGGGGCGGGAGGCCAAGAACTACAATGAGCAGTTCTTC,CASSHPRGREAKNYNEQFF
TRBV10-1,-,TRBJ2-1,-,TGCGCCAGCAGTGAGAGGCCAGGGTTCGATGAGCAGTTCTTC,CASSERPGFDEQFF
TRBV25-1,-,TRBJ1-2,once,TGTGCCAGCAGTGACTCGCTAGGGTATGGCTACACCTTC,CASSDSLGYGYTF
TRBV9,-,TRBJ2-2,few,TGTGCCAGCAGCGTAACTACCGGGGAGCTGTTTTTT,CASSVTTGELFF